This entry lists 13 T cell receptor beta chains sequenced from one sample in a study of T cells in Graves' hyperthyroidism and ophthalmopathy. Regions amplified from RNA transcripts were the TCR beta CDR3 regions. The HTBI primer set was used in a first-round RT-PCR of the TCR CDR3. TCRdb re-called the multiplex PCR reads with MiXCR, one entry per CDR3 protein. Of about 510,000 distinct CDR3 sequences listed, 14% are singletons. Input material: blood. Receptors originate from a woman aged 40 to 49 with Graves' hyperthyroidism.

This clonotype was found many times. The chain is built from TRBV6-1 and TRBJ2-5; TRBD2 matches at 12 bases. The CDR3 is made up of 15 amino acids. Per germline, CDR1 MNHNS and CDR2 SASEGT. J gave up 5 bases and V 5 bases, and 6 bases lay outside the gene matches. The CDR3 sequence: CASSTRLAGVETQYF. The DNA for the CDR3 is TGTGCCAGCAGTACAAGACTAGCGGGAGTGGAGACCCAGTACTTC.

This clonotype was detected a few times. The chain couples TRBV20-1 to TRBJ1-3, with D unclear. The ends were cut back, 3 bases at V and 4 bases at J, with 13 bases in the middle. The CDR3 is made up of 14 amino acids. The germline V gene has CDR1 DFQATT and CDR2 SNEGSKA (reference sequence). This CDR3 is CSARDPSLGNTIYF. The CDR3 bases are TGCAGTGCTAGGGACCCTTCTCTGGGAAACACCATATATTTT.

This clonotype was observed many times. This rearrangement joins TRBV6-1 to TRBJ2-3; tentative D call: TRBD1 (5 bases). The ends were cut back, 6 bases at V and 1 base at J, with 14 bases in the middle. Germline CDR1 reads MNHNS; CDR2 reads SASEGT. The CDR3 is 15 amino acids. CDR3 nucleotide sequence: TGTGCCAGCAGGCGCAGGACAATCGGCACAGATACGCAGTATTTT. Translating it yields CASRRRTIGTDTQYF.

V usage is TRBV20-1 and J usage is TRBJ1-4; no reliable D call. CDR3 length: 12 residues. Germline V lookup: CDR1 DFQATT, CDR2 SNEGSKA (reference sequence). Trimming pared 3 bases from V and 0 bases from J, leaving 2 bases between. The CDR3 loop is CSARATNEKLFF. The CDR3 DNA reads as TGCAGTGCTAGGGCAACTAATGAAAAACTGTTTTTT.

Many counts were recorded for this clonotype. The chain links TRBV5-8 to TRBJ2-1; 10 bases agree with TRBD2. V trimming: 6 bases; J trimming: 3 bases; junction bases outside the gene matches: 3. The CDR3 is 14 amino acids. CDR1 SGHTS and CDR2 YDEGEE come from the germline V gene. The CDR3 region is CASTLAGDYNEQFF. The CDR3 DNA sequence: TGTGCCAGCACCCTAGCGGGAGACTACAATGAGCAGTTCTTC.

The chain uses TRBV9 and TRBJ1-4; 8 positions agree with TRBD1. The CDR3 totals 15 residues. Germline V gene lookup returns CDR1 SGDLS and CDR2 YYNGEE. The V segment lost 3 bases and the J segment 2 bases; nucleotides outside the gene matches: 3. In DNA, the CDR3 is TGTGCCAGCAGCGCCGGACAGGGTACTAATGAAAAACTGTTTTTT. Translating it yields CASSAGQGTNEKLFF.

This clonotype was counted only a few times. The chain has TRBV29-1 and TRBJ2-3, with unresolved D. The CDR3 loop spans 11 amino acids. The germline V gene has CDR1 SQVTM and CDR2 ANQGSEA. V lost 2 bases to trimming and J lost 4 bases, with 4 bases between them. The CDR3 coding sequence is TGCAGCGTTGAACAGCCAGATACGCAGTATTTT. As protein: CSVEQPDTQYF.

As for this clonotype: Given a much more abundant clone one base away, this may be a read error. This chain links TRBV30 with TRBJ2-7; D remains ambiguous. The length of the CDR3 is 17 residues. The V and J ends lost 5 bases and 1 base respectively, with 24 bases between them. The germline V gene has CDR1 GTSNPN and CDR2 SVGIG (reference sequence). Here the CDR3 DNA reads TGTGCCTGGGTCGACGCCGTGGGCAGCGCCCGTTCCTACGAGCAGTACTTC. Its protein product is CAWVDAVGSARSYEQYF.

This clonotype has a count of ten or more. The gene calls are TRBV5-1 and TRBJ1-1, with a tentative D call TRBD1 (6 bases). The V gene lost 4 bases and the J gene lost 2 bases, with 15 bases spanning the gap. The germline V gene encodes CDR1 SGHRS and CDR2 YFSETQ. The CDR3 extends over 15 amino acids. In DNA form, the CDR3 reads TGCGCCAGCAGCATTACCGGGACAACTAACACTGAAGCTTTCTTT. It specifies CASSITGTTNTEAFF.

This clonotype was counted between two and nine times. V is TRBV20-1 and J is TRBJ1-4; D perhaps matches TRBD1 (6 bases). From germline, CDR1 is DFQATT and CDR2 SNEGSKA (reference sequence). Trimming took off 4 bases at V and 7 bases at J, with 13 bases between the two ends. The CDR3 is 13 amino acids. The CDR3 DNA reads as TGCAGTGCTATCCTTTTACAGGGTGAAAAACTGTTTTTT. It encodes CSAILLQGEKLFF.

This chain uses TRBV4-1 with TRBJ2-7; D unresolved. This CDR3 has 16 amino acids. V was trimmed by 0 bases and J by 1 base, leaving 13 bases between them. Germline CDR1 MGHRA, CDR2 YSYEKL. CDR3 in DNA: TGCGCCAGCAGCCAAGATATCAGCGCTATTTCCTACGAGCAGTACTTC. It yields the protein CASSQDISAISYEQYF.

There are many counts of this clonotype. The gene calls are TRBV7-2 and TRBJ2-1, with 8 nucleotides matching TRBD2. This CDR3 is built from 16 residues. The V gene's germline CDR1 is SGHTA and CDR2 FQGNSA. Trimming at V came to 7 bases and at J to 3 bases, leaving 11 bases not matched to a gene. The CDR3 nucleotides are TGTGCCAGCACCCAAGGACTAGCAGCTAACTACAATGAGCAGTTCTTC. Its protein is CASTQGLAANYNEQFF.

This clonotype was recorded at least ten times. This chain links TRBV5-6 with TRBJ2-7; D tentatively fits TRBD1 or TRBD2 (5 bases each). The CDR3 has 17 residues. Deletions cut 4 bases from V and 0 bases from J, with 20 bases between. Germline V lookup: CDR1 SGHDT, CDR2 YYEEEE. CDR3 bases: TGTGCCAGCAGCGCGTATGAGACGGGACCCAGCTCCTACGAGCAGTACTTC. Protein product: CASSAYETGPSSYEQYF.